Listed here are 16 T cell receptor beta chains from one sample, sequenced in a study of cytomegalovirus exposure and HLA in healthy donors listed by TCRdb under 2017. Receptor amplification or capture employed the immunoSEQ multiplex PCR assay. For the multiplex PCR, a mixture combining 60 forward primers for TCR Vbeta segments and 13 reverse primers for TCR Jbeta segments was used. The table was pulled from immuneACCESS by TCRdb, which kept in-frame rearrangements only. Such tables lose some clones; where checked, under half of the loss comes from unresolved V genes, and the rest has no known cause. This sample comprises 150,000 or so clones, roughly 80% of them detected only once. 1.9% of the sample lies in the top ten. The sample consisted of PBMCs. The source is a man younger than 35 in good health and CMV-seronegative.

This clone is a singleton in its sample. The J gene is TRBJ1-4, the V gene TRBV5-1; 7 bases fit TRBD1. Trimming removed 4 bases from V and 4 bases from J; junction bases left unmatched: 4. CDR3 size: 14 residues. Germline V CDR1 and CDR2: SGHRS, YFSETQ. CDR3 DNA sequence: TGCGCCAGCAGCCAGGGACAGCATAATGAAAAACTGTTTTTT. Translating gives CASSQGQHNEKLFF.

V is TRBV2 and J is TRBJ2-3; D may be TRBD1 (6 bases). V lost 2 bases, J lost 2 bases, and 14 bases lay in between. There are 16 residues in the CDR3. CDR1 is SNHLY, CDR2 FYNNEI, per germline. As DNA, the CDR3 is TGTGCCAGCAGTGAATACCTGGGGGCCCTCACAGATACGCAGTATTTT. This codes for CASSEYLGALTDTQYF.

The rearrangement uses TRBV18 and TRBJ1-5; tentative D call: TRBD1 (5 bases). V lost 4 bases, J lost 1 base, and 5 bases lay in between. The CDR3 is 13 residues long. Per the germline V gene, CDR1 is KGHSH and CDR2 is LQKENI. CDR3 residues: CASSRGSNQPQHF. CDR3 coding DNA: TGTGCCAGCTCACGGGGCAGCAATCAGCCCCAGCATTTT.

This clone was recorded once. The chain couples TRBV19 to TRBJ1-3; 8 bases fit TRBD1. The germline CDR1 and CDR2 sequences are LNHDA and SQIVND (reference sequence). Trimming cost V 7 bases and J 0 bases; bases outside gene matches: 26. The CDR3 runs to 22 residues. The CDR3 spells CASTSLPTGDLMAGFSGNTIYF. Here the CDR3 DNA reads TGTGCCAGTACTTCACTCCCGACAGGGGACCTTATGGCCGGCTTCTCTGGAAACACCATATATTTT.

The chain recombines TRBV7-9 with TRBJ2-7, with 7 nucleotides matching TRBD1. J gave up 5 bases and V 4 bases, and 8 bases lay outside the gene matches. Germline assignment: CDR1 SEHNR and CDR2 FQNEAQ (reference sequence). The CDR3 is made up of 14 amino acids. The chain's CDR3 is CASSSRQGINEQYF. CDR3 DNA sequence: TGTGCCAGCAGCTCCCGACAGGGAATAAACGAGCAGTACTTC.

The chain joins TRBV14 to TRBJ2-5; D call uncertain. Germline V gene lookup returns CDR1 SGHDN and CDR2 FVKESK. The CDR3 runs 13 residues. Trimming left V 4 bases short and J 6 bases short, with 12 bases between. In nucleotides, the CDR3 is TGTGCCAGCAGCCGCGCGATCTCGAAGACCCAGTACTTC. This codes for CASSRAISKTQYF.

This sequence joins TRBV7-9 and TRBJ1-5; 10 bases line up with TRBD1. Germline-derived CDR1 and CDR2 are SEHNR and FQNEAQ (reference sequence). Unmatched junction bases numbered 3, after V lost 5 bases and J lost 2 bases. This CDR3 has 15 amino acids. CDR3 nucleotide sequence: TGTGCCAGCAGCACCGGGACAGGGGGCAATCAGCCCCAGCATTTT. It encodes CASSTGTGGNQPQHF.

The CDR3 region is CASSSNRGGYNEQFF. CDR3 sequence (DNA): TGTGCCAGCAGCTCGAACAGGGGAGGTTACAATGAGCAGTTCTTC. The J gene is TRBJ2-1, the V gene TRBV11-2, with a possible D match to TRBD1 (7 bases). The CDR3 extends over 15 amino acids. The germline V gene encodes CDR1 SGHAT and CDR2 FQNNGV. Between the trimmed V and J ends, which lost 4 bases and 4 bases, there was a span of 14 bases.

This chain joins TRBV10-3 and TRBJ1-2; possibly TRBD1 for D (5 bases). The CDR3 is made up of 14 amino acids. Germline CDR1 ENHRY, CDR2 SYGVKD. Trimming left V 3 bases short and J 8 bases short, with 16 bases between. The CDR3 reads CAISDQGATGGYTF. The CDR3 nucleotides read TGTGCCATCAGTGACCAAGGGGCAACGGGCGGCTACACCTTC.

V is TRBV9 and J is TRBJ2-1, with 7 bases aligning to TRBD2. CDR1 SGDLS and CDR2 YYNGEE come from the germline V gene. The CDR3 totals 14 residues. Losses at the gene ends were 2 bases for V and 7 bases for J; bases not matched to a gene: 6. The CDR3, as DNA: TGTGCCAGCAGCGTTGGCGGGAGTTGGAATGAGCAGTTCTTC. This sequence encodes CASSVGGSWNEQFF.

The chain joins TRBV7-6 to TRBJ1-1; D perhaps matches TRBD1 (6 bases). The length of the CDR3 is 14 residues. From germline, CDR1 is SGHVS and CDR2 FNYEAQ. V shed 5 bases and J shed 2 bases, with 12 bases lying between them. CDR3 coding DNA: TGTGCCAGCAGCCTACAGGGATTCAACACTGAAGCTTTCTTT. Amino acid sequence: CASSLQGFNTEAFF.

In DNA form, the CDR3 reads TGTGCCAGCACGGGGGGTGGCGGGACCAACGAGCAGTACTTC. This codes for CASTGGGGTNEQYF. This rearrangement joins TRBV2 to TRBJ2-5, with 7 bases matching TRBD2. TRBJ2-7 matches the DNA end more closely, so the J call is doubtful. This CDR3 spans 14 amino acids. Germline CDR1 is SNHLY and CDR2 is FYNNEI.

This chain links TRBV30 with TRBJ1-3; D possibly corresponds to TRBD1 (5 bases). The ends were cut back, 5 bases at V and 4 bases at J, with 9 bases in the middle. The V gene's germline CDR1 is GTSNPN and CDR2 SVGIG (reference sequence). This CDR3 contains 12 residues. In nucleotides, the CDR3 is TGTGCCTGGGTCGGGGGGGGAAACACCATATATTTT. It encodes CAWVGGGNTIYF.

The J gene is TRBJ1-2, the V gene TRBV29-1; D ambiguous. Per germline, CDR1 SQVTM and CDR2 ANQGSEA. There are 11 residues in the CDR3. Trimming took off 4 bases at V and 1 base at J, with 4 bases between the two ends. CDR3: CSVAVNYGYTF. DNA of the CDR3: TGCAGCGTTGCGGTTAACTATGGCTACACCTTC.

This clone was counted once. V gene TRBV29-1 combines with J gene TRBJ2-5; D is undetermined. Germline V gene sequence: CDR1 SQVTM, CDR2 ANQGSEA. The CDR3 sequence is 13 residues long. Between the trimmed V and J ends, which lost 3 bases and 2 bases, there was a span of 10 bases. The CDR3 spells CSVDRVRQETQYF. CDR3 nucleotides: TGCAGCGTTGATCGGGTCAGACAAGAGACCCAGTACTTC.

This clone appeared a few times. V is TRBV7-6 and J is TRBJ2-5; 7 nucleotides align to TRBD2. The V gene's germline CDR1 is SGHVS and CDR2 FNYEAQ. CDR3 length: 12 residues. V lost 6 bases, J lost 7 bases, and 5 bases stayed unmatched. For the CDR3, the DNA is TGTGCCAGCAGGCGAGGCGGGGGGACCCAGTACTTC. Amino acid sequence: CASRRGGGTQYF.